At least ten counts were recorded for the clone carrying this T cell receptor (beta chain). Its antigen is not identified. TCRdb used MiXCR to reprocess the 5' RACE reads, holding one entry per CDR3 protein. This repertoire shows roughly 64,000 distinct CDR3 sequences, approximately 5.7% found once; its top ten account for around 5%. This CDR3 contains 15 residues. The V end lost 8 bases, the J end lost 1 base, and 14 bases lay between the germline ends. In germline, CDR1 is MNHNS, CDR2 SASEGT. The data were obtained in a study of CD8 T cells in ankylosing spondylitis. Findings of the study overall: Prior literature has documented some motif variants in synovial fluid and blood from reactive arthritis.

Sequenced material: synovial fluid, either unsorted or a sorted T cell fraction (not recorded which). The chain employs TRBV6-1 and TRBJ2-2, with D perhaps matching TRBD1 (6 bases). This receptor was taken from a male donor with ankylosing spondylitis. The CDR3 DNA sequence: TGTGCCAGCCGCAGGACAGCGTTGAACACCGGGGAGCTGTTTTTT. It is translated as CASRRTALNTGELFF.